This TCR beta chain was recorded in a study of radiation and T cells in renal cell carcinoma. Assay: immunoSEQ multiplex PCR; the TCRdb copy retains only in-frame clones and omits some. This table holds roughly 160,000 clones, about 88% found once. This CDR3 has 13 amino acids. CDR1 is KGHSH, CDR2 LQKENI, per germline. Trimming pared 4 bases from V and 6 bases from J, leaving 12 bases between. Time point described: blood 4 weeks post-SBRT, at nephrectomy. Treatment in this sample: 15 Gy SBRT to primary tumor, nephrectomy 4 weeks later. Nephrectomy followed 15 Gy stereotactic body radiation by 4 weeks. Serial blood draws occurred at baseline and 2 and 4 weeks post-SBRT.

Sequenced material: blood, taken from a patient whose treatment included radiotherapy and nephrectomy. The rearrangement joins TRBV18 to TRBJ1-1; maybe TRBD1 (5 bases). The TCR originated in a woman aged 45-59 years with renal cell carcinoma. CDR3: CASSLQGIPEAFF. The CDR3 nucleotides read TGTGCCAGCTCACTCCAGGGCATTCCTGAAGCTTTCTTT.